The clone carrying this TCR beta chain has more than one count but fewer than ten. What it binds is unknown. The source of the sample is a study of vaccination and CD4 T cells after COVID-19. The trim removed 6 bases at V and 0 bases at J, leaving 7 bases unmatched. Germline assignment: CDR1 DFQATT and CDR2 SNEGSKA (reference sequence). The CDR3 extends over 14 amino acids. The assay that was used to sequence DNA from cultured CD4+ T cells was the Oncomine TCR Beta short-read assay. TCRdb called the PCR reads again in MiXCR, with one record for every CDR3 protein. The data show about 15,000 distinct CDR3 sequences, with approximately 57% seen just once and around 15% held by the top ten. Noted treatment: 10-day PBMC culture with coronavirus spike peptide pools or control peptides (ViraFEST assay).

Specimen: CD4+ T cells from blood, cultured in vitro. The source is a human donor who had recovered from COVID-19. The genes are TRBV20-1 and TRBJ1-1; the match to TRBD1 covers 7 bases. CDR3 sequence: CSAKRGQLNTEAFF. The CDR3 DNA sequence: TGCAGTGCCAAACGGGGACAGCTGAACACTGAAGCTTTCTTT.